This TCR beta chain originates from a study of cytomegalovirus exposure and HLA in healthy donors. Overall study context: The roughly 130 validation repertoires used the same platform as the roughly 700 first-cohort repertoires (as reported by a later analysis).

Turning to this clone: What it binds is unknown.

TCRdb keeps only in-frame clones here, not all; method: immunoSEQ multiplex PCR. This repertoire shows 150,000 to 200,000 clones, 86% found once; its top ten account for more than 1.2%. Study results and limitations: In vitro data verified a few CMV-associated chains as specific for CMV antigens. The TCR clusters that emerged in the first cohort tended, a later analysis found, to co-occur in the approximately 130 validation repertoires. Cytomegalovirus association was listed for about 180 TCR beta chains.

The sample comprised PBMCs. The receptor was isolated from a woman between 18 and 30 years old in good health and CMV-seronegative.

The CDR3 bases are TGCGCCAGCAGCAACCGGGACAGGGGGAACGCTTTCTTT. Amino acids: CASSNRDRGNAFF. The chain links TRBV5-1 to TRBJ1-1; 11 nucleotides line up with TRBD1. Looked up from germline, CDR1 is SGHRS and CDR2 is YFSETQ. This CDR3 is built from 13 residues. The junction had 7 bases not matched to a gene; V was cut back by 4 bases and J by 11 bases.